This T cell receptor (beta chain) was captured in a study of patients and donors after allogeneic stem cell transplantation. This CDR3 comprises 14 residues. The trim removed 7 bases at V and 5 bases at J, leaving 5 bases unmatched. TCRdb redid the calling of the RT-PCR reads with MiXCR, one entry per CDR3 protein. The data hold 150,000 to 200,000 distinct CDR3 sequences, with nearly 25% observed a single time. Sequenced: blood, either unsorted or a sorted T cell fraction (not recorded which). V is TRBV12-3 or TRBV12-4 and J is TRBJ1-5, with 10 positions matching TRBD1. This clonotype was obtained from a human donor who was either an allogeneic HSCT recipient or a stem cell or donor lymphocyte infusion donor (not recorded which). It is not recorded whose cells these are; they may come from a transplant donor. The CDR3 DNA sequence: TGTGCCAGCACCAGGACAGGGGGACATCAGCCCCAGCATTTT. As protein: CASTRTGGHQPQHF.